This TCR beta chain was identified in a study of blood T cell repertoires in COVID-19. The CDR3 consists of 14 residues. Trimming stripped 0 bases from V and 2 bases from J, with 8 bases between. Germline V gene lookup returns CDR1 LGHNA and CDR2 YSLEER. The table lists this clone with a count of one. This table comes from immunoSEQ multiplex PCR, and its TCRdb copy is limited to in-frame clones, with some not included. The sample yields around 180,000 clones, about 89% seen once. Material for sequencing was peripheral blood. The sequence was obtained from a man aged 35-49 years with active or convalescent COVID-19. V is TRBV4-3 and J is TRBJ2-7, with TRBD1 as a possible D gene (6 bases). The CDR3 DNA is TGCGCCAGCAGCCAAGAGGACAGCACCTACGAGCAGTACTTC. Protein: CASSQEDSTYEQYF.